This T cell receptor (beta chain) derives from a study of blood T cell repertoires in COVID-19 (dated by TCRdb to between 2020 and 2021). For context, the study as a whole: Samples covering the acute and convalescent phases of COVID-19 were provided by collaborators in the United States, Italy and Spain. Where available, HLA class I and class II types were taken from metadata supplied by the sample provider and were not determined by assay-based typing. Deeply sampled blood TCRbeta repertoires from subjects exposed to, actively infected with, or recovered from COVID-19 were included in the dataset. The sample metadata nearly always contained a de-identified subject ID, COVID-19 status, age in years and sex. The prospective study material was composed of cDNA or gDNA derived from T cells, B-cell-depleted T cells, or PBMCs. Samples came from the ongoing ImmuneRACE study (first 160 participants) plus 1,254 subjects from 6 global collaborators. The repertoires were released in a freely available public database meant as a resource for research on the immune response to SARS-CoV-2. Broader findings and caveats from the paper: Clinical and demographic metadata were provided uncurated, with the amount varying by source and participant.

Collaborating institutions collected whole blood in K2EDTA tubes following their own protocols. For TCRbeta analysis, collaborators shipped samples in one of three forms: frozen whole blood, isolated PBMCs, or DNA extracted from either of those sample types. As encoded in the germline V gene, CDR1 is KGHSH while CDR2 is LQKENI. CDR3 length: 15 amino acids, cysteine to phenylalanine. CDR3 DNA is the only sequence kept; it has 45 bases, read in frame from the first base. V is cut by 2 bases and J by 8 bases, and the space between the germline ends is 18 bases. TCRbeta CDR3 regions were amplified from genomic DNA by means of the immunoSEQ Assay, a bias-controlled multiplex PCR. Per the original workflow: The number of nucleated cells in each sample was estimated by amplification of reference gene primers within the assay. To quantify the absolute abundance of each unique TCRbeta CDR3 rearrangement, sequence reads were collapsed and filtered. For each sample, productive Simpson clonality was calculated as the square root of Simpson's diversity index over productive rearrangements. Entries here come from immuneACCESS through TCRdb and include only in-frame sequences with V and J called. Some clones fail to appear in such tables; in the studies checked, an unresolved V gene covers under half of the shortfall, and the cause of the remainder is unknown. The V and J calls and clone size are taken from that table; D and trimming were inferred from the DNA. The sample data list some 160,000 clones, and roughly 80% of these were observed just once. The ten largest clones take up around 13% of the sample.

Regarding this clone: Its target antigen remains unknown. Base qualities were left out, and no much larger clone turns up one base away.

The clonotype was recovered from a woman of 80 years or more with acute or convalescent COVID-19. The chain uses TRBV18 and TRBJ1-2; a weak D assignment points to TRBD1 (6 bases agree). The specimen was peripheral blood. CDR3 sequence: CASSPTGSSSQGYTF. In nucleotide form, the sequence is TGTGCCAGCTCACCAACAGGGAGCTCCTCACAAGGCTACACCTTC.